There are many counts of the clone carrying this T cell receptor (beta chain). No antigen is known for it. The data derive from a study of T-cell reconstitution after alpha-beta-depleted transplantation in children. Findings and limits, study-wide: The study traced high day-60 TCRbeta diversity in some patients to surviving recipient T cells and thymic progenitors. Counts and diversity of T cells one year after transplant came mostly from newly produced T cells. Alpha-beta T cells about two months after transplant reportedly derived from several hundred expanded graft clones.

For TCRbeta, the library was prepared with unique molecular identifiers. One entry per CDR3 protein, called by TCRdb with MiXCR from the PCR reads. The table has 65,000 to 85,000 distinct CDR3 sequences, around 9.9% seen once. The CDR3 extends over 13 amino acids. CDR1 is SGHRS and CDR2 is YFSETQ in the germline V gene. Trimming shortened V by 0 bases and J by 2 bases, and 5 bases separated the two germline ends. This specimen consisted of PBMCs, obtained before TCRalphabeta/CD19-depleted stem cell transplant. This clonotype was sampled from a boy between 10 and 17 years old with acute myeloid leukemia, due to receive a stem cell transplant. The rearrangement joins TRBV5-1 to TRBJ1-1; no definite D call. This CDR3 reads CASSLAVNTEAFF. CDR3 in DNA: TGCGCCAGCAGCTTGGCCGTTAACACTGAAGCTTTCTTT.